This T cell receptor beta chain appears in the sequencing data of a study of blood T cell repertoires in COVID-19. The V end was cut by 8 bases, the J end by 2 bases, with 15 bases between. The CDR3 is 14 residues long. Germline V gives CDR1 MNHEY, CDR2 SMNVEV (reference sequence). Repertoires were generated with immunoSEQ multiplex PCR, while TCRdb's copy carries only in-frame clones and drops some. The sample consists of 150,000 to 200,000 clones, around four fifths of them appearing once. V gene TRBV27 combines with J gene TRBJ1-1, with D maybe TRBD1 (5 bases). Sequenced material: peripheral blood. The TCR comes from a man between 65 and 85 years old with acute or convalescent COVID-19. The DNA for the CDR3 is TGTGCCAGCCGAACCTGGGGCCCTAACACTGAAGCTTTCTTT. Amino acid sequence: CASRTWGPNTEAFF.